The 22 T cell receptor beta chains presented below share a single source sample, sequenced in a study of chemoradiotherapy in HPV16-positive cancers. Produced via immunoSEQ multiplex PCR; TCRdb's table is partial and in-frame only. The sample has around 40,000 clones; roughly 77% are singletons. The sequenced sample was blood, obtained from a patient who underwent chemoradiotherapy. Receptors were obtained from a human donor with HPV-associated anogenital cancer.

This clone was observed a few times. V and J are TRBV9 and TRBJ1-1, with TRBD1 matching 8 bases. V lost 3 bases to trimming and J lost 2 bases; unmatched junction nucleotides: 6. The CDR3 spans 15 residues. The V gene's germline CDR1 is SGDLS and CDR2 YYNGEE. The CDR3 is CASSERDRGNTEAFF. The CDR3 DNA is TGTGCCAGCAGCGAGAGAGACAGGGGAAACACTGAAGCTTTCTTT.

The genes are TRBV7-9 and TRBJ1-2; 7 nucleotides align to TRBD1. J lost 8 bases, V lost 1 base, and 10 bases had no gene match. The CDR3 covers 15 residues. The germline V gene has CDR1 SEHNR and CDR2 FQNEAQ (reference sequence). CDR3 nucleotide sequence: TGTGCCAGCAGCTTAGTTCCCAGGGGGACCGAGGGCTACACCTTC. Its translation is CASSLVPRGTEGYTF.

J is TRBJ1-2 and V is TRBV6-5, with 8 bases that match TRBD1. V dropped 5 bases and J dropped 3; count of bases not matched to a gene: 8. The CDR3 contains 15 residues. The germline V gene has CDR1 MNHEY and CDR2 SVGAGI. This chain's CDR3 is CASSASAGGYYGYTF. The DNA of the CDR3 is TGTGCCAGCAGTGCTTCGGCAGGGGGCTACTATGGCTACACCTTC.

The CDR3 bases are TGTGCCAGCAGCCTACGACAGATGCAAAAACTGTTTTTT. It specifies CASSLRQMQKLFF. The chain carries TRBV5-8 and TRBJ1-4; maybe TRBD1 (5 bases). CDR1 and CDR2 from the germline V gene are SGHTS and YDEGEE. The CDR3 loop spans 13 amino acids. Trimming cost V 4 bases and J 9 bases, with 13 bases left between them.

The chain recombines TRBV6-1 with TRBJ2-1, with 13 bases aligning to TRBD2. Trimming took 5 bases from V and 8 from J; bases not matched to a gene: 6. There are 15 residues in the CDR3. The germline gives CDR1 MNHNS, CDR2 SASEGT. The CDR3 DNA reads TGTGCCAGCAGTCCCGGGACTAGCGGGACGGATGAGCAGTTCTTC. Its protein is CASSPGTSGTDEQFF.

The chain links TRBV7-8 to TRBJ1-2, with a weak D call TRBD1 (5 bases). CDR3 length equals 13 residues. Germline CDR1 and CDR2: SGHVS and FQNEAQ. V gave up 6 bases and J gave up 4 bases, with 12 bases separating them. The CDR3 here is CASRPDSVYGYTF. The CDR3 DNA reads as TGTGCCAGCAGACCCGACAGCGTCTATGGCTACACCTTC.

This CDR3 is CASTPRGTGYEQYF. As DNA, the CDR3 is TGTGCCAGCACCCCACGCGGGACGGGCTACGAGCAGTACTTC. The rearrangement uses TRBV2 and TRBJ2-7; D may be TRBD2 (6 bases). CDR3 size: 14 residues. CDR1 and CDR2 (germline): SNHLY, FYNNEI. Trimming removed 7 bases at V and 3 bases at J, with 16 bases between.

The chain couples TRBV5-1 to TRBJ2-2; D not resolved. Trimming took 4 bases from V and 3 from J, leaving 4 bases between them. CDR1 and CDR2 (germline): SGHRS, YFSETQ. The CDR3 runs 12 residues. DNA for the CDR3: TGCGCCAGCAGCCGACACACCGGGGAGCTGTTTTTT. Protein: CASSRHTGELFF.

The rearrangement links TRBV6-1 to TRBJ2-7; TRBD1 is a possible D gene (5 bases). The CDR3 is 13 amino acids. Germline assignment: CDR1 MNHNS and CDR2 SASEGT. Trimming cost V 6 bases and J 2 bases, with 11 bases left between them. The CDR3: CASSYTGTYEQYF. CDR3 nucleotides: TGTGCCAGCAGCTACACAGGTACCTACGAGCAGTACTTC.

This clone has more than one count but fewer than ten. CDR3: CASSLGLNQPQHF. The CDR3 DNA follows: TGTGCCAGCAGCTTAGGTCTGAATCAGCCCCAGCATTTT. This chain joins TRBV7-9 and TRBJ1-5; D gene unclear. V was trimmed by 1 base and J by 4 bases, leaving 5 bases between them. The CDR3 runs to 13 residues. Germline assignment: CDR1 SEHNR and CDR2 FQNEAQ (reference sequence).

The CDR3 region has the DNA TGTGCCAGCGGGCCGGGACAGAACACCGGGGAGCTGTTTTTT. It translates to CASGPGQNTGELFF. The V gene is TRBV6-1, the J gene TRBJ2-2, with TRBD1 as a possible D gene (6 bases). The CDR3 totals 14 residues. V gave up 8 bases and J gave up 1 base, with 11 bases separating them. The V gene's germline CDR1 is MNHNS and CDR2 SASEGT.

The rearrangement links TRBV6-1 to TRBJ2-7; D is ambiguous. The germline CDR1 and CDR2 sequences are MNHNS and SASEGT. Between the trimmed V and J ends, which lost 2 bases and 11 bases, there was a span of 10 bases. CDR3 length equals 11 residues. The CDR3 is CASSETAREYF. In DNA, the CDR3 is TGTGCCAGCAGTGAAACGGCACGGGAGTACTTC.

The V call is TRBV11-2, the J call TRBJ2-7, with 7 bases matching TRBD1. This CDR3 is 16 amino acids long. Germline CDR1 reads SGHAT; CDR2 reads FQNNGV. After removal of 3 bases from V and 0 bases from J, the junction contained 8 bases not matched to a gene. CDR3 sequence (DNA): TGTGCCAGCAGCTTCTTTCCCAGGGGGAACTCCTACGAGCAGTACTTC. Protein product: CASSFFPRGNSYEQYF.

Note on this clone: The same CDR3 also results from other DNA sequences found in this sample. This chain connects TRBV7-6 to TRBJ1-5; D unresolved. The germline V gene has CDR1 SGHVS and CDR2 FNYEAQ. This CDR3 region has 15 residues. The V and J ends lost 5 bases and 4 bases respectively, with 15 bases between them. The CDR3 DNA follows: TGTGCCAGCAGCCTCCAGTCGGGGTTGAATCAGCCCCAGCATTTT. Translation: CASSLQSGLNQPQHF.

The genes are TRBV6-6 and TRBJ2-7, with D tentatively TRBD1 (5 bases). Looked up from germline, CDR1 is MNHNY and CDR2 is SVGAGI (reference sequence). CDR3 length: 14 residues. V lost 7 bases and J lost 3, with 16 bases in between. Here the CDR3 DNA reads TGTGCCAGCAATCCTCAGGGTTTGGGCTACGAGCAGTACTTC. Translating gives CASNPQGLGYEQYF.

This clone is a singleton in its sample. The rearrangement joins TRBV27 to TRBJ2-1; D is possibly TRBD2 (6 bases). The CDR3 is 14 amino acids. CDR1 is MNHEY and CDR2 is SMNVEV in the germline V gene (reference sequence). Trimming took 6 bases from V and 8 from J, leaving 17 bases between them. CDR3 loop: CASRPSAGWDEQFF. In DNA, the CDR3 is TGTGCCAGCAGACCCTCAGCGGGCTGGGATGAGCAGTTCTTC.

This sequence joins TRBV30 and TRBJ2-1; D might be TRBD2 (5 bases). The CDR3 loop spans 13 amino acids. Germline V gene data show CDR1 as GTSNPN and CDR2 as SVGIG (reference sequence). V was shortened by 0 bases and J by 5 bases, with 8 bases between the two germline ends. The CDR3 DNA sequence: TGTGCCTGGAGTGTCACGGGAAACAATGAGCAGTTCTTC. As protein: CAWSVTGNNEQFF.

The genes are TRBV7-7 and TRBJ2-2; TRBD2 might be the D (5 bases). With 6 bases removed from V and 0 bases from J, the gap between germline ends came to 11 bases. The CDR3 length is 15 residues. Germline V gene data show CDR1 as SSHAT and CDR2 as FNYEAQ (reference sequence). The CDR3 DNA reads as TGTGCCAGCAGTCCCGGGGTACCGAACACCGGGGAGCTGTTTTTT. Translated: CASSPGVPNTGELFF.

This clone turned up a few times. The chain joins TRBV27 to TRBJ2-3; TRBD1 matches at 10 bases. The length of the CDR3 is 15 residues. The germline gives CDR1 MNHEY, CDR2 SMNVEV (reference sequence). The J segment lost 7 bases and the V segment lost 5 bases, leaving 9 bases of the junction unmatched. The CDR3 bases are TGTGCCAGCAGTACCGGGACAGGGGAGCCGAATACGCAGTATTTT. Translated: CASSTGTGEPNTQYF.

This chain uses TRBV10-3 with TRBJ2-7; D is unresolved. Germline lookup yields CDR1 ENHRY and CDR2 SYGVKD. V was shortened by 2 bases and J by 3 bases, with 5 bases between the two germline ends. The CDR3 length is 12 residues. The CDR3 coding sequence is TGTGCCATCAGTGAGCGCGGCTACGAGCAGTACTTC. As protein: CAISERGYEQYF.

The CDR3 DNA sequence: TGCGCCAGCAGTGAGTCCGGGGGGCGGAGAACTGAAGCTTTCTTT. The encoded protein is CASSESGGRRTEAFF. The genes are TRBV10-2 and TRBJ1-1; TRBD1 is a possible D gene (6 bases). Germline values: CDR1 WSHSY, CDR2 SAAADI. The CDR3 totals 15 residues. With 0 bases removed from V and 5 bases from J, the gap between germline ends came to 13 bases.

V gene TRBV4-2 combines with J gene TRBJ1-1; the D gene is possibly TRBD1 (6 bases). CDR3 length equals 15 residues. Trimming removed 3 bases from V and 4 bases from J, with 15 bases in between. Germline CDR1 LGHNA, CDR2 YNFKEQ. The CDR3 loop is CASSQGAFLGTEAFF. Written as DNA, the CDR3 is TGTGCCAGCAGCCAGGGGGCATTTTTGGGCACTGAAGCTTTCTTT.